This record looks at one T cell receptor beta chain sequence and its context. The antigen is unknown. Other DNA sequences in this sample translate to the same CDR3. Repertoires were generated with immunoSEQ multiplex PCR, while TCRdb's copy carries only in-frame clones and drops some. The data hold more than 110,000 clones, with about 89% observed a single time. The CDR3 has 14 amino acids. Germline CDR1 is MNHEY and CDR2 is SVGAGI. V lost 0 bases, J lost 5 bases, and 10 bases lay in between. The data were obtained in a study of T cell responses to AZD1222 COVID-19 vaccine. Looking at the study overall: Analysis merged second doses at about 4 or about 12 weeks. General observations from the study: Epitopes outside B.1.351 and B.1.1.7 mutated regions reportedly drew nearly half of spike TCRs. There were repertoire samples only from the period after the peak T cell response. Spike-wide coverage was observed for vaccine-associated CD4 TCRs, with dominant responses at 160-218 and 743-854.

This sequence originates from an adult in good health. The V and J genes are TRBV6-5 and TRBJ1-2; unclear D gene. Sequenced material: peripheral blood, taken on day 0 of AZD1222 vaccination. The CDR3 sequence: CASSYSIAGYGYTF. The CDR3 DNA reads TGTGCCAGCAGTTACTCGATCGCGGGGTATGGCTACACCTTC.